This T cell receptor beta chain comes out of a study of blood T cell repertoires in COVID-19. The CDR3 contains 14 residues. Germline V gives CDR1 LNHDA, CDR2 SQIVND (reference sequence). V trimming: 7 bases; J trimming: 4 bases; junction bases outside the gene matches: 8. Profiled with immunoSEQ multiplex PCR; TCRdb holds only in-frame clones, not every one. Counted here are roughly 130,000 clones, around 86% occurring once; the ten biggest clones make up around 9.8%. The specimen was peripheral blood. The genes are TRBV19 and TRBJ2-5; 8 bases line up with TRBD1. The origin of this receptor is a man aged 40-49 years with active or convalescent COVID-19. CDR3 coding DNA: TGTGCCAGTACCCCTCAGGGGGCCGGAGAGACCCAGTACTTC. Translated, it gives CASTPQGAGETQYF.